The rows below give T cell receptor beta chains drawn from one sample of a study of blood T cell repertoires in COVID-19. The data were produced by immunoSEQ multiplex PCR, yet TCRdb's version contains in-frame clones alone and is incomplete. Among 250,000 to 300,000 clones listed, 70% to 90% were seen once. Material for sequencing was peripheral blood. These TCRs come from a woman aged 25 to 39 with acute or convalescent COVID-19. CDR3s include the opening cysteine and the closing phenylalanine or tryptophan. The D gene is left open where the match is weak. Some rows mark clone size as missing; the rest say once, few, many or name a class of expanded clone.

TRBV10-3	TRBJ2-7	TRBD2	-	TGTGCCATCAGGGGGGTACTAGCGGGAGGCTACGAGCAGTACTTC	CAIRGVLAGGYEQYF
TRBV6-6	TRBJ1-1	TRBD1	-	TGTGCCAGCAGCCAAAATCGACAGGGACGCACTGAAGCTTTCTTT	CASSQNRQGRTEAFF
TRBV7-3	TRBJ1-2	TRBD1	-	TGTGCCAGCAGCTTAGGGCAGGGGGGAGTTTATGGCTACACCTTC	CASSLGQGGVYGYTF
TRBV19	TRBJ1-5	TRBD1	-	TGTGCCAGTAGTATAAGGACAGGGTACAATCAGCCCCAGCATTTT	CASSIRTGYNQPQHF
TRBV19	TRBJ1-5	-	-	TGTGCCAGTCATCTGGGGGCCAATCAGCCCCAGCATTTT	CASHLGANQPQHF
TRBV19	TRBJ2-2	TRBD1	-	TGTGCCAGTTCCGGGACAGGGAGGAACACCGGGGAGCTGTTTTTT	CASSGTGRNTGELFF
TRBV7-3	TRBJ2-3	TRBD2	-	TGTGCCAGCAGCTTAAGGGGGGGCCTAGCGGGGGCCACAGATACGCAGTATTTT	CASSLRGGLAGATDTQYF
TRBV29-1	TRBJ1-1	-	once	TGCAGCGTCCGGATTTGGGCGGGGAACACTGAAGCTTTCTTT	CSVRIWAGNTEAFF
TRBV7-2	TRBJ1-4	-	-	TGTGCCAGCAGCTTAGACGGCAGGGCTAATGAAAAACTGTTTTTT	CASSLDGRANEKLFF
TRBV4-3	TRBJ2-1	-	-	TGCGCCAGCAGTCTCGGGGTTATCGGATACAATGAGCAGTTCTTC	CASSLGVIGYNEQFF
TRBV5-4	TRBJ2-7	TRBD2	-	TGTGCCAGCAGCGACCTACTGCTAGCGGACGAGCAGTACTTC	CASSDLLLADEQYF
TRBV13	TRBJ2-3	TRBD2	-	TGTGCCAGCAGCTTAGATCATTACGGGAGGGCAACAGATACGCAGTATTTT	CASSLDHYGRATDTQYF
TRBV18	TRBJ2-4	-	-	TGTGCCAGCTCCAGTCCTACAGAACTAGCCAAAAACATTCAGTACTTC	CASSSPTELAKNIQYF
TRBV23-1	TRBJ2-5	-	-	TGCGCCCTTATTCCTGGCCAGCAAGAGACCCAGTACTTC	CALIPGQQETQYF
TRBV4-1	TRBJ1-1	TRBD1	-	TGCGCCAGCAGCCGAATCGGACAGGGGAACACTGAAGCTTTCTTT	CASSRIGQGNTEAFF
TRBV28	TRBJ1-4	TRBD1	-	TGTGCCAGCAGTTTTTTAGGGGGCGGAAAACTGTTTTTT	CASSFLGGGKLFF
TRBV30	TRBJ1-6	-	-	TGTGCCTGGACCCCGGGGGGCTATAATTCACCCCTCCACTTT	CAWTPGGYNSPLHF
TRBV30	TRBJ2-2	-	-	TGTGCCTGGAGCCAGCAGGGAAGGACCGGGGAGCTGTTTTTT	CAWSQQGRTGELFF
TRBV30	TRBJ2-3	TRBD1	once	TGTGCCTGGACCGGGACAGGGGGAGATACGCAGTATTTT	CAWTGTGGDTQYF
TRBV14	TRBJ1-6	-	-	TGTGCCAGCAGCCAAGCTGTCTATAATTCACCCCTCCACTTT	CASSQAVYNSPLHF
TRBV19	TRBJ2-1	TRBD2	-	TGTGCCAGTACCCGACGCGCTAGCGGGGGGGGTGAGCAGTTCTTC	CASTRRASGGGEQFF
TRBV30	TRBJ2-7	TRBD2	-	TGTGCCGGGGGCGGGCTAGCGGGAGCCTACGAGCAGTACTTC	CAGGGLAGAYEQYF
TRBV5-4	TRBJ2-4	TRBD1	-	TGTGCCAGCAGCTTGCAGGACAGGGATGTGGACATTCAGTACTTC	CASSLQDRDVDIQYF
TRBV3-1/TRBV3-2	TRBJ2-7	TRBD2	-	TGTGCCAGCAGCGATAGACTAGCGGGGACCTTAGCGCAGTACTTC	CASSDRLAGTLAQYF
TRBV5-6	TRBJ2-1	TRBD1	-	TGTGCCAGCAGCTACGGACAGGGCTACAATGAGCAGTTCTTC	CASSYGQGYNEQFF
TRBV29-1	TRBJ1-4	-	-	TGCAGCGTTGCCAGGGGAGCTGCTAATGAAAAACTGTTTTTT	CSVARGAANEKLFF
TRBV6-5	TRBJ2-4	TRBD1	-	TGTGCCAGCAGTCAACGGTGGGACAGGGAAAACATTCAGTACTTC	CASSQRWDRENIQYF
TRBV11-2	TRBJ2-1	TRBD1	few	TGTGCCAGCAGCTTAGGCCCGGGACAGGGGCCAAACAATGAGCAGTTCTTC	CASSLGPGQGPNNEQFF
TRBV18	TRBJ1-1	-	-	TGTGCCAGCTCAATAGAGACAGTGATGAACACTGAAGCTTTCTTT	CASSIETVMNTEAFF
TRBV6-1	TRBJ1-5	-	-	TGTGCCAGCAGTGAAGCTCCCGTGGCTCAGCCCCAGCATTTT	CASSEAPVAQPQHF
TRBV7-9	TRBJ2-3	TRBD2	few	TGTGCCAGCAGCCCGCCGGAGCGGGAACCAGATACGCAGTATTTT	CASSPPEREPDTQYF
TRBV9	TRBJ2-7	TRBD2	-	TGTGCCAGCAGCCCAGGGGATAGCGGGAGTGATTCCGAGCAGTACTTC	CASSPGDSGSDSEQYF
TRBV6-5	TRBJ1-6	TRBD1	-	TGTGCCAGCTCCCCGGACAGGACATATAATTCACCCCTCCACTTT	CASSPDRTYNSPLHF
TRBV7-9	TRBJ1-5	TRBD1	-	TGTGCCAGCAGCTCTGCCCGGGACAGCATTAATCAGCCCCAGCATTTT	CASSSARDSINQPQHF
TRBV12-3/TRBV12-4	TRBJ1-5	TRBD1	-	TGTGCCAGCAGTCAGGGGGGAGATCAGCCCCAGCATTTT	CASSQGGDQPQHF
TRBV5-1	TRBJ2-2	TRBD2	-	TGCGCCAGCAGCTTTTCGGCTAGCGGGAGCACCGGGGAGCTGTTTTTT	CASSFSASGSTGELFF
TRBV6-5	TRBJ2-1	-	once	TGTGCCAGCAGTTACTCGACAGACATCGGTGAGCAGTTCTTC	CASSYSTDIGEQFF
TRBV30	TRBJ2-3	-	once	TGTGCCTGGGACCTCACTCGGGGGAGCACAGATACGCAGTATTTT	CAWDLTRGSTDTQYF
TRBV18	TRBJ1-1	TRBD1	-	TGTGCCAGCTCACCACCGGGACAGGGCCAAGATGAAGCTTTCTTT	CASSPPGQGQDEAFF
TRBV6-6	TRBJ1-2	TRBD1	few	TGTGCCAGCAGTTACTCGGGGACAGCTAACTATGGCTACACCTTC	CASSYSGTANYGYTF
TRBV3-1/TRBV3-2	TRBJ1-6	-	-	TGTGCCAGCAGCCAATTGGGAGATAATTCACCCCTCCACTTT	CASSQLGDNSPLHF
TRBV7-2	TRBJ2-1	-	-	TGTGCCAGCAGCTTCCCCTGGGGGCGGGAGCCCTCCTATGAGCAGTTCTTC	CASSFPWGREPSYEQFF
TRBV9	TRBJ2-7	TRBD2	-	TGTGCCAGCAGCGTCACGCTAGCGGACTACGAGCAGTACTTC	CASSVTLADYEQYF
TRBV6-5	TRBJ1-5	-	-	TGTGCCAGCAGTTATAGGGGAAGCAATCAGCCCCAGCATTTT	CASSYRGSNQPQHF
TRBV29-1	TRBJ1-2	-	-	TGCAGCGTCCCCGATTTCAAGGACATCTACGGCTATGGCTACACCTTC	CSVPDFKDIYGYGYTF
TRBV27	TRBJ1-5	-	-	TGTGCCAGCAGTTTTAAGGGGCAGCCCCAGCATTTT	CASSFKGQPQHF
TRBV6-6	TRBJ2-3	-	few	TGTGCCAGCAGTCAGGGCCTTAGCGGCACTAGCACAGATACGCAGTATTTT	CASSQGLSGTSTDTQYF
TRBV7-3	TRBJ2-1	TRBD2	-	TGTGCCAGCAGCCCCCAGGCTAGCGGGAGTAATGAGCAGTTCTTC	CASSPQASGSNEQFF
TRBV11-2	TRBJ2-7	TRBD1	-	TGTGCCTCGGCCGGGACAGGGCCCTACGAGCAGTACTTC	CASAGTGPYEQYF
TRBV7-8	TRBJ1-2	TRBD1	-	TGTGCCAGCAGCAAAGGGACAGAAAACTATGGCTACACCTTC	CASSKGTENYGYTF
TRBV27	TRBJ1-4	-	-	TGTGCCAGCAGCGTAGGGGGGACTACCTCTGAAAAACTGTTTTTT	CASSVGGTTSEKLFF
TRBV29-1	TRBJ2-7	TRBD2	-	TGCAGCGTCGATGGCCTAGCGGGATACTACGAGCAGTACTTC	CSVDGLAGYYEQYF
TRBV11-3	TRBJ2-5	TRBD2	-	TGTGCCAGCAGCCCTGGGACTAGCGGGAGAGGTGGGGAGACCCAGTACTTC	CASSPGTSGRGGETQYF
TRBV6-2/TRBV6-3	TRBJ2-3	TRBD2	-	TGTGCCAGCAGTTACTCGTCCCAGCCAGGGCGGGAGTACACAGATACGCAGTATTTT	CASSYSSQPGREYTDTQYF